This TCR beta chain stems from a study of T cells after yellow fever vaccination. One entry per CDR3 protein, called by TCRdb with MiXCR from the 5' RACE reads. The sample records about 68,000 distinct CDR3 sequences, approximately 6.1% being singletons. V shed 6 bases, J shed 7 bases, and the junction held 9 bases outside the gene matches. The CDR3 is made up of 14 amino acids. The V gene's germline CDR1 is MDHEN and CDR2 SYDVKM. The receptor's source is a man younger than 35 who received the YFV17D yellow fever vaccine. The sample here was CD8+ T cells sorted from PBMCs, taken more than 40 days after the first yellow fever vaccination. The rearrangement uses TRBV28 and TRBJ2-1; 7 bases match TRBD2. Here the CDR3 reads CASRAWTSQNEQFF. CDR3 DNA: TGTGCCAGCAGGGCCTGGACTAGTCAGAATGAGCAGTTCTTC.